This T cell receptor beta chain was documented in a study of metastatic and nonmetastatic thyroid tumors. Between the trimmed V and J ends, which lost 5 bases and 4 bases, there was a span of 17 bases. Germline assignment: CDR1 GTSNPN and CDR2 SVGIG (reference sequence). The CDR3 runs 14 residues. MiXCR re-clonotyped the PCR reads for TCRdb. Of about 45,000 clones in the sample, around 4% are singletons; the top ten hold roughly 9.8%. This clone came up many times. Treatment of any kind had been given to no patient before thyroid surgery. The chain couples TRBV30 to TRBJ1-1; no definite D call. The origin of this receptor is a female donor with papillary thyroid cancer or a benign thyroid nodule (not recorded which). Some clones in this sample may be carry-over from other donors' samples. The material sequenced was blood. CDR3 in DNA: TGTGCCTGGGCAGTCCGGGGTGGGAGCACTGAAGCTTTCTTT. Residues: CAWAVRGGSTEAFF.